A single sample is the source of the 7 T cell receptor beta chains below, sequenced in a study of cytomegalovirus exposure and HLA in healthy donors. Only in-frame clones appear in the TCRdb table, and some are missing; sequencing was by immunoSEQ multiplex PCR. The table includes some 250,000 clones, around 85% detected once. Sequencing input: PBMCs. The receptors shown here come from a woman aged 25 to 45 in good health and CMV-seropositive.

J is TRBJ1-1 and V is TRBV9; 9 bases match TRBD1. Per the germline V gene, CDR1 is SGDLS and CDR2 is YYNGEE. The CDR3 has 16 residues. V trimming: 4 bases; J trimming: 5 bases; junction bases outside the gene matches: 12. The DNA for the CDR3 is TGTGCCAGCAGCACACACCCGACAGGGGGTTGGACTGAAGCTTTCTTT. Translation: CASSTHPTGGWTEAFF.

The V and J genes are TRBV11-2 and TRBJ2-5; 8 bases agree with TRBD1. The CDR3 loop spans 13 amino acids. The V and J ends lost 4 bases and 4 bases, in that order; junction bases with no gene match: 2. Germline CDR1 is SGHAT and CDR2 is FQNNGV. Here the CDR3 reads CASSWTGRETQYF. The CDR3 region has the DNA TGTGCCAGCAGCTGGACAGGGAGAGAGACCCAGTACTTC. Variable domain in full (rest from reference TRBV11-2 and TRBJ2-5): EAGVAQSPRYKIIEKRQSVAFWCNPISGHATLYWYQQILGQGPKLLIQFQNNGVVDDSQLPKDRFSAERLKGVDSTLKIQPAKLEDSAVYLCASSWTGRETQYFGPGTRLLVL.

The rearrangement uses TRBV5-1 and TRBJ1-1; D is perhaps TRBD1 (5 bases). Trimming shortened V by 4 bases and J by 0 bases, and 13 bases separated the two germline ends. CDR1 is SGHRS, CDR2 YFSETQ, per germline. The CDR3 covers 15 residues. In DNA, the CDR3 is TGCGCCAGCAGCCCCTGGGGGGGTATGAACACTGAAGCTTTCTTT. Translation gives CASSPWGGMNTEAFF.

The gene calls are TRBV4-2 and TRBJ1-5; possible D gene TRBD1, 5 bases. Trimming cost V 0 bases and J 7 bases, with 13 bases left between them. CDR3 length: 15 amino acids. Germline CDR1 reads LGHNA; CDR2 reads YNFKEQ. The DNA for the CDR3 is TGTGCCAGCAGCCAAGAGGGGCAGGGCGAACAGCCCCAGCATTTT. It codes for CASSQEGQGEQPQHF.

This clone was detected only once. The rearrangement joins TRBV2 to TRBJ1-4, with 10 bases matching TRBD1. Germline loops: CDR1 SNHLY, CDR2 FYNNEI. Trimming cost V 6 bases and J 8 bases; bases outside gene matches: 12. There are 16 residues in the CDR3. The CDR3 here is CASRGTGAVEDEKLFF. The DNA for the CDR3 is TGTGCCAGCAGAGGGACAGGGGCGGTAGAAGACGAAAAACTGTTTTTT. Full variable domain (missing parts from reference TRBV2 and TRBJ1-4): EPEVTQTPSHQVTQMGQEVILRCVPISNHLYFYWYRQILGQKVEFLVSFYNNEISEKSEIFDDQFSVERPDGSNFTLKIRSTKLEDSAMYFCASRGTGAVEDEKLFFGSGTQLSVL.

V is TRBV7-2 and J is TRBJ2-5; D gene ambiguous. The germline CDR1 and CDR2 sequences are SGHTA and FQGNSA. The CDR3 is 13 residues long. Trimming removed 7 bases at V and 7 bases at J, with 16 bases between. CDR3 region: CASTQTILWTQYF. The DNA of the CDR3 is TGTGCCAGCACGCAAACTATTTTGTGGACCCAGTACTTC.

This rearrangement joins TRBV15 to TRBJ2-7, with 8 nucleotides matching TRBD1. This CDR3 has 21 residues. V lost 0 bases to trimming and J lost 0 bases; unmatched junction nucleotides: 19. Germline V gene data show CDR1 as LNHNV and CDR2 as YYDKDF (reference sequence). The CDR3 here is CATSREFPRTGSSSNSYEQYF. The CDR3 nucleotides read TGTGCCACCAGCAGAGAGTTTCCAAGGACAGGGAGCTCCTCCAACTCCTACGAGCAGTACTTC. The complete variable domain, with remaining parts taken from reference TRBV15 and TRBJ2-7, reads DAMVIQNPRYQVTQFGKPVTLSCSQTLNHNVMYWYQQKSSQAPKLLFHYYDKDFNNEADTPDNFQSRRPNTSFCFLDIRSPGLGDTAMYLCATSREFPRTGSSSNSYEQYFGPGTRLTVT.